This T cell receptor beta chain was obtained from a study of Tregs in tolerant kidney transplant recipients. In the study overall: Related graft donors supplied nonmyeloablative bone marrow transplants, and mixed chimerism was transient.

Regarding the study as a whole: Biological reproducibility was not directly addressed, but technical replication error appeared minimal. Changing PCR primers prevented nucleotide comparison between some patients' samples.

Comments on this clone: Its antigen remains unknown. The read falls 3 residues short of the CDR3 end, and the missing part is taken from the germline J gene.

Thawed PBMCs were FACS-sorted into unstimulated CD4+CD25+CD127- regulatory T cells, CD4+CD25- non-regulatory cells, CD4 and CD8 cells. Unmatched junction bases numbered 12, after V lost 7 bases and J lost 8 bases. From germline, CDR1 is SGHVS and CDR2 FQNEAQ. The CDR3 extends over 15 amino acids. Profiled with immunoSEQ multiplex PCR; TCRdb holds only in-frame clones, not every one. The data include roughly 34,000 clones; the top ten clones carry roughly 8%. Sequenced here: CD8+ T cells from blood, sampled before the transplant. This clonotype was obtained from a human donor who received a combined kidney and bone marrow transplant. This rearrangement joins TRBV7-8 to TRBJ2-1, with 9 positions matching TRBD2. CDR3 in amino acids: CASTVAGLAGDEQFF. The CDR3 bases that were read are TGTGCCAGCACCGTCGCGGGACTAGCCGGCGATGAG.